This is a list of T cell receptor beta chains from one sample in a study of T cell changes during pregnancy in multiple sclerosis. Clones were read by immunoSEQ multiplex PCR, and TCRdb kept only the in-frame ones, dropping some. The repertoire consists of about 43,000 clones, with 75% to 90% occurring once and the leading ten covering 4% to 6%. The sample here was peripheral blood, taken in the second trimester of pregnancy. The receptors were gathered from a female donor in good health, enrolled as a control in a pregnancy study. The CDR3 runs from the conserved cysteine through the conserved F or W.

CDR3 length	V gene	J gene	CDR3 protein
15	TRBV27	TRBJ2-5	CASRAGDRIQETQYF
11	TRBV19	TRBJ1-2	CASSIGDGYTF
17	TRBV10-3	TRBJ2-5	CAISGGGQGILQETQYF
14	TRBV29-1	TRBJ1-1	CSVQFGQGNTEAFF
12	TRBV6-1	TRBJ2-7	CASSWPSYEQYF
15	TRBV7-9	TRBJ1-3	CASSLLTGGGNTIYF
14	TRBV25-1	TRBJ1-2	CASSPTVWNYGYTF
15	TRBV5-4	TRBJ2-7	CASSLEASGRYEQYF
9	TRBV3-2	TRBJ2-1	CASSSSQFF
15	TRBV9	TRBJ1-2	CASSRESEGLYGYTF
15	TRBV7-8	TRBJ2-4	CASSYADWTGNIQYF
16	TRBV5-6	TRBJ1-2	CASSLPQGRTNYGYTF
12	TRBV6-6	TRBJ2-7	CASSTDSYEQYF
12	TRBV7-9	TRBJ2-1	CASSVNYNEQFF
16	TRBV5-5	TRBJ2-2	CASSSLAGGGTGELFF
14	TRBV4-1	TRBJ2-1	CASSRTGTGNEQFF
16	TRBV7-2	TRBJ2-3	CASSLEAGGPTDTQYF
13	TRBV25-1	TRBJ1-1	CASRRGTGAGAFF
13	TRBV30	TRBJ2-2	CAWRNPRAGELFF
15	TRBV4-3	TRBJ2-4	CASSRVAGAKNIQYF
14	TRBV18	TRBJ2-7	CASSLAGGTYEQYF
15	TRBV7-8	TRBJ1-1	CASSSDRGMNTEAFF